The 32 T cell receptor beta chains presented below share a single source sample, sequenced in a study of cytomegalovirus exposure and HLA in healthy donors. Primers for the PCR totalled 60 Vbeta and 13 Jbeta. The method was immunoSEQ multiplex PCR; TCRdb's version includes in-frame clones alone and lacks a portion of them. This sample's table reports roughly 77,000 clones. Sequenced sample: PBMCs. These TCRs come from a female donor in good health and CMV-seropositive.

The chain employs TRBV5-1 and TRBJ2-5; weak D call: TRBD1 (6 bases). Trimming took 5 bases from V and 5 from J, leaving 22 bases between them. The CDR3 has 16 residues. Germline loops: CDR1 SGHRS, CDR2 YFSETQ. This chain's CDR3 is CASSGGTGIVAETQYF. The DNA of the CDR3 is TGCGCCAGCAGTGGGGGAACAGGGATAGTCGCGGAGACCCAGTACTTC.

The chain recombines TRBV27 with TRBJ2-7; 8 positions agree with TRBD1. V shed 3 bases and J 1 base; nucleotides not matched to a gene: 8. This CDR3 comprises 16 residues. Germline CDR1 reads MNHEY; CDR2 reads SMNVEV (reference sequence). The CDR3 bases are TGTGCCAGCAGTTTGGCCCCGGACAGGGAGTCCTACGAGCAGTACTTC. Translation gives CASSLAPDRESYEQYF.

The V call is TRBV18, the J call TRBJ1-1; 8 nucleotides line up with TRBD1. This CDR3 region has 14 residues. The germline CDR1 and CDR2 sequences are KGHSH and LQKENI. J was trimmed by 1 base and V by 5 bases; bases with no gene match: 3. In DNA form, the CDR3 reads TGTGCCAGCTCAAGAGGGACAGGGAACACTGAAGCTTTCTTT. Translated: CASSRGTGNTEAFF.

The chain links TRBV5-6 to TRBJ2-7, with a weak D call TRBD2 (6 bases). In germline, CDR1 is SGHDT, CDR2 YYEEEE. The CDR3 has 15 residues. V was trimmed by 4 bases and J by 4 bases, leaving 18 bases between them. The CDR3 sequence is CASSAFLRETYEQYF. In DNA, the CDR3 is TGTGCCAGCAGCGCCTTTCTTCGGGAGACATACGAGCAGTACTTC.

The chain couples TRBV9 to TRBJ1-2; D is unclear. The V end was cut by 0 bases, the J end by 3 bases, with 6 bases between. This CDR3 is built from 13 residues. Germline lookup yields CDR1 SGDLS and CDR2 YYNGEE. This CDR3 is CASSVDQDYGYTF. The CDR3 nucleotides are TGTGCCAGCAGCGTAGACCAGGACTATGGCTACACCTTC.

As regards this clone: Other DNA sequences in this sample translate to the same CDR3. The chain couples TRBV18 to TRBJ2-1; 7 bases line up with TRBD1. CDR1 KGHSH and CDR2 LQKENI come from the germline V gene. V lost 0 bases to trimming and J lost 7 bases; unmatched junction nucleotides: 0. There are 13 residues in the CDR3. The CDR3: CASSPPTGNEQFF. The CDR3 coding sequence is TGTGCCAGCTCACCACCGACAGGGAATGAGCAGTTCTTC.

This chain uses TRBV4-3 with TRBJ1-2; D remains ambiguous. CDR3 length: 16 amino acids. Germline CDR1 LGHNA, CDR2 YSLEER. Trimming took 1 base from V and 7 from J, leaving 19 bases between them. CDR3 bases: TGCGCCAGCAGCCAAGGCAGAACTAATCTTCCTTTTGGCTACACCTTC. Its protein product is CASSQGRTNLPFGYTF.

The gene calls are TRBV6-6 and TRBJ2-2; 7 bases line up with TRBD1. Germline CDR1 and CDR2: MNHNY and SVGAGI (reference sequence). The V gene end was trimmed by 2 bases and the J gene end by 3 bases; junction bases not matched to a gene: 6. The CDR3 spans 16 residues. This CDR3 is CASSYPRGLDTGELFF. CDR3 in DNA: TGTGCCAGCAGTTACCCCAGGGGGTTGGACACCGGGGAGCTGTTTTTT.

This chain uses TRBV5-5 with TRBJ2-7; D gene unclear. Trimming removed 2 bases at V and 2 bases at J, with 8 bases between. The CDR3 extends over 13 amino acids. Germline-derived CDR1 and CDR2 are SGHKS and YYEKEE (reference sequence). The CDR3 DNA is TGTGCCAGCAGCTTAGGTACTACCTACGAGCAGTACTTC. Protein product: CASSLGTTYEQYF.

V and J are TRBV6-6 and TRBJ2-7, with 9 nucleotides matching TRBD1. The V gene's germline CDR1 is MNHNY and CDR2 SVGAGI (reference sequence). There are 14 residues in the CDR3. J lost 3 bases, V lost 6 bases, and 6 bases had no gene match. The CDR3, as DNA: TGTGCCAGCAGGAGTCCGGGACAGGGCTACGAGCAGTACTTC. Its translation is CASRSPGQGYEQYF.

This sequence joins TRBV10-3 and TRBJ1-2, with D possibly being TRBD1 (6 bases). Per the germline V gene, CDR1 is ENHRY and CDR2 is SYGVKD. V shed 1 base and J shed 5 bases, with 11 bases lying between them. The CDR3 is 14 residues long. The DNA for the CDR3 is TGTGCCATCAGTGAGTACAGGGCGGAATATGGCTACACCTTC. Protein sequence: CAISEYRAEYGYTF.

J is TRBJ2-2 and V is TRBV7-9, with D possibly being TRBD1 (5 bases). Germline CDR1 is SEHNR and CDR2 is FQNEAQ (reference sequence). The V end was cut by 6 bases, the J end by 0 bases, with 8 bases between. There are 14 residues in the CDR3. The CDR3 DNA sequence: TGTGCCAGCAGGGTAGGGGCGAACACCGGGGAGCTGTTTTTT. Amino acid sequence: CASRVGANTGELFF.

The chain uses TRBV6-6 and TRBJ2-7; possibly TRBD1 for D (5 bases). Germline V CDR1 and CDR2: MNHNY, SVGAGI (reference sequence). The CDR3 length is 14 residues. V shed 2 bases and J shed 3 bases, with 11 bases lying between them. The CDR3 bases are TGTGCCAGCAGTTACCGCAGGGTGGACTACGAGCAGTACTTC. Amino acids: CASSYRRVDYEQYF.

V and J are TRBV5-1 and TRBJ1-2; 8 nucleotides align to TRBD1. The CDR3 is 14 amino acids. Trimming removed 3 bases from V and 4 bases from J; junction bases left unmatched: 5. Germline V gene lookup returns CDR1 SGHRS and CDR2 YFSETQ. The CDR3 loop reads CASSSGGGGYGYTF. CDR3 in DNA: TGCGCCAGCAGCTCAGGGGGCGGAGGCTATGGCTACACCTTC.

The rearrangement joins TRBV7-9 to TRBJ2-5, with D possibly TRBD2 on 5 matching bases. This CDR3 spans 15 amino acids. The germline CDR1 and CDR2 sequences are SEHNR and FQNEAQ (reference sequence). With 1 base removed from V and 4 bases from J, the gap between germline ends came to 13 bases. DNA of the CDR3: TGTGCCAGCAGCTTAGTTTCCCTGGCGGGAGAGACCCAGTACTTC. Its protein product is CASSLVSLAGETQYF.

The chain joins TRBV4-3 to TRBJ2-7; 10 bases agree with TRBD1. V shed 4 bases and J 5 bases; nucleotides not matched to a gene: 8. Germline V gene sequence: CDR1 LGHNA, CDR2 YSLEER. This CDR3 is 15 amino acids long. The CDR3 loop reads CASSPRSGQGNEQYF. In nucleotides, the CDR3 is TGCGCCAGCAGCCCCCGCTCGGGACAGGGGAACGAGCAGTACTTC.

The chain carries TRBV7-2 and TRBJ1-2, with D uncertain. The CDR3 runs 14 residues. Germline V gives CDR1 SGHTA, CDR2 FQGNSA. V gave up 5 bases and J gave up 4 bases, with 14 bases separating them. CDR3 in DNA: TGTGCCAGCAGCCACGATACCGGGAGCTATGGCTACACCTTC. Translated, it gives CASSHDTGSYGYTF.

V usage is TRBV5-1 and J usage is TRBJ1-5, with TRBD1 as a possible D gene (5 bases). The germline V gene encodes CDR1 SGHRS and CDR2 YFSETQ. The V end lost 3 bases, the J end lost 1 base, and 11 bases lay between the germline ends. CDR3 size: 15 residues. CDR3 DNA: TGCGCCAGCAGCTGGGGCGGGGAGAGCAATCAGCCCCAGCATTTT. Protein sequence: CASSWGGESNQPQHF.

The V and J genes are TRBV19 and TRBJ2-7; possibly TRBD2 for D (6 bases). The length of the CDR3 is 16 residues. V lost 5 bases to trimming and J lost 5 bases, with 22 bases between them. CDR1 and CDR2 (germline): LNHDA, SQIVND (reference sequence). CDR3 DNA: TGTGCCAGTAGTGTCGGACCGCTCGGAGGGCCCCACGAGCAGTACTTC. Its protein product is CASSVGPLGGPHEQYF.

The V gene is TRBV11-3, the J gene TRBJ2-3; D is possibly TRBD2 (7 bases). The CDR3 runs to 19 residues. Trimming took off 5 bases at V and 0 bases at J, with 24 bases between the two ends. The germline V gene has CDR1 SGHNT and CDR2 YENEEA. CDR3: CASSLSLGGAPSSTDTQYF. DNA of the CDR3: TGTGCCAGCAGCCTATCTCTGGGGGGGGCCCCATCTAGCACAGATACGCAGTATTTT.

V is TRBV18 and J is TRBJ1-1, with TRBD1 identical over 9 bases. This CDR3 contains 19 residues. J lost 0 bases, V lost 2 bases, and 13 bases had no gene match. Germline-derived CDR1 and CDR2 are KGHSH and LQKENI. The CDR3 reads CASSPISIGQGIMNTEAFF. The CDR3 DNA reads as TGTGCCAGCTCACCAATATCTATTGGACAGGGGATCATGAACACTGAAGCTTTCTTT. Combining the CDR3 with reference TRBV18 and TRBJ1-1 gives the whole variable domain NAGVMQNPRHLVRRRGQEARLRCSPMKGHSHVYWYRQLPEEGLKFMVYLQKENIIDESGMPKERFSAEFPKEGPSILRIQQVVRGDSAAYFCASSPISIGQGIMNTEAFFGQGTRLTVV.

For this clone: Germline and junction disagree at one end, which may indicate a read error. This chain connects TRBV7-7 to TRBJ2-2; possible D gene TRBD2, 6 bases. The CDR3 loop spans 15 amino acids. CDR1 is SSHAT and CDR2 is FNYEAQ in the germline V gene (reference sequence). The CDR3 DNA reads TGTGCTAGCAGCTTAACGCGGGAAGGATCCGGGGAGCTGTTTTTT. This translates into CASSLTREGSGELFF.

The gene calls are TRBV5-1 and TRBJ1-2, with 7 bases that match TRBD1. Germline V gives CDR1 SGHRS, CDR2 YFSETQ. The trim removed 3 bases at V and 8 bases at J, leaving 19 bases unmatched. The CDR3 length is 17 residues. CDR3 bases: TGCGCCAGCAGCTGGGATGCCGGGACAGTTATGGCGAGGGGCTACACCTTC. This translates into CASSWDAGTVMARGYTF.

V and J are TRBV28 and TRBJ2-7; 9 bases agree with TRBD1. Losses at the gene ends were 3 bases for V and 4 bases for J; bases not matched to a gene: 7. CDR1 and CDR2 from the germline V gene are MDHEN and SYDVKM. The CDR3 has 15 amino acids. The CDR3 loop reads CASSFVGTGTYEQYF. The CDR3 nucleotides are TGTGCCAGCAGTTTCGTCGGGACAGGGACATACGAGCAGTACTTC.

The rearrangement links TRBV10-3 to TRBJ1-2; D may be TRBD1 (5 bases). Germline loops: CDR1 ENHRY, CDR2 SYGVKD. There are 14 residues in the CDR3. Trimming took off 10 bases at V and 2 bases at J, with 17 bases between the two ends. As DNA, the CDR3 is TGTGCCACCGCGGTCGGGGGGAAGAACTATGGCTACACCTTC. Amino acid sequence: CATAVGGKNYGYTF.

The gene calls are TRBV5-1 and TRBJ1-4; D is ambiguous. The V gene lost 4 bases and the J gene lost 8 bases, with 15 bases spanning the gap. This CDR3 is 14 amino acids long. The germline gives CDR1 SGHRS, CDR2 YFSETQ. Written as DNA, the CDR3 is TGCGCCAGCAGCCCCGCGGTGTCGAGGGAAAAACTGTTTTTT. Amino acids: CASSPAVSREKLFF.

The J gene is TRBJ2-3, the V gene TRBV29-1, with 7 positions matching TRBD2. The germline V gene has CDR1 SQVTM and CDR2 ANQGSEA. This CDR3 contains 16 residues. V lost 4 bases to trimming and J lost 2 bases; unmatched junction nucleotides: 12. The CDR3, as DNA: TGCAGCGTTGGCGGGAGCGACAGTACCCCCACAGATACGCAGTATTTT. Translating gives CSVGGSDSTPTDTQYF.

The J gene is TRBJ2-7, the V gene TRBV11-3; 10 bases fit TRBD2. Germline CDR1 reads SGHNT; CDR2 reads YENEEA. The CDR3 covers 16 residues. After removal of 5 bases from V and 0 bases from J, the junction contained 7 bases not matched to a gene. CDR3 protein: CASSTRTSGSSYEQYF. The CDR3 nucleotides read TGTGCCAGCAGCACCAGGACTAGCGGTAGCTCCTACGAGCAGTACTTC.

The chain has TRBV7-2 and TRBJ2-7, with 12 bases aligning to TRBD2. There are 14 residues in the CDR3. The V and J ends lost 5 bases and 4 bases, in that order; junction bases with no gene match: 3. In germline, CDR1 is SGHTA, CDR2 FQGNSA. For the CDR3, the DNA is TGTGCCAGCAGCAATCTAGCGGGAGGGTACGAGCAGTACTTC. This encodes CASSNLAGGYEQYF. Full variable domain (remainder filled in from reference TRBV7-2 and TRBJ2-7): GAGVSQSPSNKVTEKGKDVELRCDPISGHTALYWYRQSLGQGLEFLIYFQGNSAPDKSGLPSDRFSAERTGGSVSTLTIQRTQQEDSAVYLCASSNLAGGYEQYFGPGTRLTVT.

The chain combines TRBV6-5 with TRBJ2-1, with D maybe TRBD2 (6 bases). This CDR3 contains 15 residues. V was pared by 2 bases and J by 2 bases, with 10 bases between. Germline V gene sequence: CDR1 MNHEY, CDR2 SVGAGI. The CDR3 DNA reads TGTGCCAGCAGTTACGAGGCGGGGACCTACAATGAGCAGTTCTTC. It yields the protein CASSYEAGTYNEQFF.

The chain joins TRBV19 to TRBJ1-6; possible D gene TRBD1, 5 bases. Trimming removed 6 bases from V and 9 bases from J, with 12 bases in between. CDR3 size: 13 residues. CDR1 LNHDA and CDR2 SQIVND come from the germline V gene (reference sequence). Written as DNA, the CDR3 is TGTGCCAGTAGGGCCGGGGGGTCTTCACCCCTCCACTTT. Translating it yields CASRAGGSSPLHF.

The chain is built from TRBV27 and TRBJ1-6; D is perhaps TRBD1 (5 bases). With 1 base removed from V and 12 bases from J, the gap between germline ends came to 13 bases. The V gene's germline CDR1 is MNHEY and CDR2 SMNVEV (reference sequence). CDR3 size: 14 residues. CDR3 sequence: CASSLLVPGGPLHF. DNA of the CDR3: TGTGCCAGCAGTTTATTAGTTCCCGGGGGACCCCTCCACTTT.